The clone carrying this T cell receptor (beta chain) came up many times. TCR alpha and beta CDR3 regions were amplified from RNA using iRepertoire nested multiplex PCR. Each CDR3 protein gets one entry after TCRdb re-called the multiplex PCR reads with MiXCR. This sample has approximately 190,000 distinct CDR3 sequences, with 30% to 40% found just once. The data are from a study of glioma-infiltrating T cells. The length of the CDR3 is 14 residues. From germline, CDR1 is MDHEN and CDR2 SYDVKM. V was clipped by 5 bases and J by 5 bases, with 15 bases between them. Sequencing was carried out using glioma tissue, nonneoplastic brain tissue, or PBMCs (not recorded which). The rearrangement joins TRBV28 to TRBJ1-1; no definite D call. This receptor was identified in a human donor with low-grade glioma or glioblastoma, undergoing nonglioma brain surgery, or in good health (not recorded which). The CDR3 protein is CASSPFGQRTEAFF. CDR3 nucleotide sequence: TGTGCCAGCAGTCCCTTTGGGCAGAGGACTGAAGCTTTCTTT.